This TCR beta chain was retrieved from a study of blood T cell repertoires in COVID-19. At the level of the study: Italy, Spain and the United States were the sources of the convalescent and acute COVID-19 samples. T cells, B-cell-depleted T cells, or PBMCs provided the cDNA or gDNA that served as material.

Profiling relied on immunoSEQ multiplex PCR, and the TCRdb table lists in-frame clones only, not all of them. The sample lists 95,000 to 100,000 clones; roughly 80% were seen once. The V gene end was trimmed by 8 bases and the J gene end by 3 bases; junction bases not matched to a gene: 5. The CDR3 contains 14 residues. Germline V gives CDR1 LNHDA, CDR2 SQIVND (reference sequence). Sequencing input: peripheral blood. The sequence was obtained from a human donor in a cohort sampled during active COVID-19. The genes are TRBV19 and TRBJ2-5; 11 nucleotides align to TRBD2. Written as DNA, the CDR3 is TGTGCCAGTTCCCTTAGCGGGGGGGAAGAGACCCAGTACTTC. Protein product: CASSLSGGEETQYF.